The 2 T cell receptor beta chains given below trace back to one sample, sequenced in a study of control samples from healthy donors and cancer patients. Produced via immunoSEQ multiplex PCR; TCRdb's table is partial and in-frame only. This sample yields about 86,000 clones, of which 94% are seen a single time; approximately 4.8% belongs to the top ten. Sample: blood. All receptors come from a young woman in good health.

The V call is TRBV2, the J call TRBJ2-7; possibly TRBD2 for D (7 bases). Germline V CDR1 and CDR2: SNHLY, FYNNEI. V lost 6 bases to trimming and J lost 2 bases, with 17 bases between them. This CDR3 is built from 15 residues. The CDR3 coding sequence is TGTGCCAGCAGCGCCTTCGGGGGGCGCACCTACGAGCAGTACTTC. It codes for CASSAFGGRTYEQYF.

The chain uses TRBV7-9 and TRBJ2-7, with D unresolved. Trimming cost V 5 bases and J 4 bases, with 6 bases left between them. Germline V gene data show CDR1 as SEHNR and CDR2 as FQNEAQ (reference sequence). The CDR3 length is 11 residues. DNA for the CDR3: TGTGCCAGCAGCATAAATTACGAGCAGTACTTC. Its protein product is CASSINYEQYF.